One TCR beta chain is described in this entry. The antigen is unknown. This entry is derived from a study of T cell responses to AZD1222 COVID-19 vaccine. Study-wide results and limits: Across the whole spike, CD4 TCRs peaked at regions 160-218 and 743-854. White British people made up most donors, females outnumbered males, and clonal diversity was possibly underestimated. Per reports, nearly half of all spike-specific TCRs target regions that are unmutated in variants.

Sequenced by immunoSEQ multiplex PCR; TCRdb stores in-frame clones only, minus some. Of some 170,000 clones listed, roughly nine tenths are singletons. The origin of this receptor is an adult in good health. The sequences come from peripheral blood, collected on day 0 of AZD1222 vaccination.

The CDR3 DNA is TGTGCCAGCAGTTTGGCGTCCATGAGCTCTGGAAACACCATATATTTT. The encoded protein is CASSLASMSSGNTIYF. The chain recombines TRBV6-5 with TRBJ1-3; D unresolved. The V gene's germline CDR1 is MNHEY and CDR2 SVGAGI. V was shortened by 4 bases and J by 0 bases, with 13 bases between the two germline ends. This CDR3 has 16 amino acids.